This entry lists 13 T cell receptor beta chains sequenced from one sample in a study of blood T cell repertoires in COVID-19. Sequenced by immunoSEQ multiplex PCR; TCRdb stores in-frame clones only, minus some. The sample holds about 150,000 clones, around 84% seen once. The sequenced sample was PBMCs or T cells enriched from blood (not recorded which). Receptor source: a man aged 45-65 years who had recovered from COVID-19.

Written as DNA, the CDR3 is TGTGCCAGCAGCTCAGGGACAGGGTTAAATGAAAAACTGTTTTTT. It encodes CASSSGTGLNEKLFF. The chain joins TRBV7-9 to TRBJ1-4, with TRBD1 matching 9 bases. Germline CDR1 reads SEHNR; CDR2 reads FQNEAQ (reference sequence). This CDR3 has 15 residues. J lost 5 bases, V lost 4 bases, and 5 bases had no gene match.

This clone was seen a few times. The chain is built from TRBV6-2 or TRBV6-3 and TRBJ2-7, with D tentatively TRBD2 (5 bases). Trimming cost V 5 bases and J 6 bases, with 11 bases left between them. The CDR3 spans 12 residues. CDR1 MNHEY and CDR2 SVGEGT come from the germline V gene. The CDR3 region is CASSIVGSEQYF. CDR3 DNA: TGTGCCAGCAGTATAGTAGGGAGCGAGCAGTACTTC.

This clone showed up just a few times. This chain joins TRBV29-1 and TRBJ1-6; 9 bases agree with TRBD1. This CDR3 is built from 13 residues. Per germline, CDR1 SQVTM and CDR2 ANQGSEA. The trim removed 8 bases at V and 9 bases at J, leaving 8 bases unmatched. The CDR3 bases are TGCAGCACTGGGGACAGGGAAGGTTCACCCCTCCACTTT. Its protein product is CSTGDREGSPLHF.

The chain joins TRBV19 to TRBJ2-1, with D hard to call. V lost 3 bases, J lost 2 bases, and 8 bases lay in between. The CDR3 covers 14 residues. The germline gives CDR1 LNHDA, CDR2 SQIVND (reference sequence). DNA for the CDR3: TGTGCCAGTAGTATGGGCTCTCCCTACAATGAGCAGTTCTTC. It codes for CASSMGSPYNEQFF. Combining the CDR3 with reference TRBV19 and TRBJ2-1 gives the whole variable domain DGGITQSPKYLFRKEGQNVTLSCEQNLNHDAMYWYRQDPGQGLRLIYYSQIVNDFQKGDIAEGYSVSREKKESFPLTVTSAQKNPTAFYLCASSMGSPYNEQFFGPGTRLTVL.

In nucleotides, the CDR3 is TGCGCCAGCAGCTTGGGACTAGCGGAAACAGATACGCAGTATTTT. Its translation: CASSLGLAETDTQYF. The chain has TRBV5-1 and TRBJ2-3; 9 positions match TRBD2. Germline-derived CDR1 and CDR2 are SGHRS and YFSETQ. After removal of 0 bases from V and 3 bases from J, the junction contained 2 bases not matched to a gene. This CDR3 is 15 amino acids long. Drawing the rest from reference TRBV5-1 and TRBJ2-3, the complete variable domain is KAGVTQTPRYLIKTRGQQVTLSCSPISGHRSVSWYQQTPGQGLQFLFEYFSETQRNKGNFPGRFSGRQFSNSRSEMNVSTLELGDSALYLCASSLGLAETDTQYFGPGTRLTVL.

The chain combines TRBV24-1 with TRBJ1-2, with a tentative D call TRBD1 (6 bases). The V gene's germline CDR1 is KGHDR and CDR2 SFDVKD. V gave up 3 bases and J gave up 6 bases, with 19 bases separating them. This CDR3 has 16 amino acids. The DNA of the CDR3 is TGTGCCACCAGTGATCCCAGAAGGGGGGGAGTCGATGGCTACACCTTC. Its translation is CATSDPRRGGVDGYTF.

The chain carries TRBV6-4 and TRBJ1-6; D call uncertain. This CDR3 spans 15 amino acids. The ends were cut back, 6 bases at V and 7 bases at J, with 16 bases in the middle. Germline CDR1 is MRHNA and CDR2 is SNTAGT. CDR3 bases: TGTGCCAGCAGGGGAGTCCCGGGTCCAAATTCACCCCTCCACTTT. It encodes CASRGVPGPNSPLHF.

A few counts support this clone. The chain combines TRBV6-1 with TRBJ1-1; D gene unclear. This CDR3 contains 15 residues. Germline CDR1 is MNHNS and CDR2 is SASEGT. The ends were cut back, 2 bases at V and 3 bases at J, with 13 bases in the middle. CDR3 amino acids: CASSEITRHDTEAFF. Written as DNA, the CDR3 is TGTGCCAGCAGTGAAATCACCAGGCATGACACTGAAGCTTTCTTT.

The CDR3 loop is CASRTERDTPETQYF. Written as DNA, the CDR3 is TGTGCCAGCCGGACAGAGAGAGATACCCCAGAGACCCAGTACTTC. The chain combines TRBV6-5 with TRBJ2-5; a weak D match, TRBD1 (6 bases). The CDR3 sequence is 15 residues long. Trimming took 8 bases from V and 4 from J, leaving 20 bases between them. CDR1 and CDR2 from the germline V gene are MNHEY and SVGAGI.

This clone was found a few times. The CDR3 loop reads CAISKAQGAYDEQFF. The CDR3 region has the DNA TGTGCCATCAGTAAAGCTCAGGGGGCTTACGATGAGCAGTTCTTC. The rearrangement links TRBV10-3 to TRBJ2-1; TRBD1 matches 8 bases. The CDR3 is 15 amino acids. V gave up 5 bases and J gave up 8 bases; unmatched junction bases: 11. CDR1 is ENHRY, CDR2 SYGVKD, per germline.

For this clone: At one end, the junction sequence differs from germline, possibly due to a read error. The rearrangement uses TRBV4-1 and TRBJ1-4, with D perhaps TRBD1 (5 bases). The germline CDR1 and CDR2 sequences are MGHRA and YSYEKL. The CDR3 covers 13 residues. CDR3 sequence: CASSLNRGQGLNF. The CDR3 DNA is TGCGCCAGCAGCCTGAATAGGGGTCAGGGCCTTAATTTT.

For the CDR3, the DNA is TGTGCCAGCAGACCGACCGGGACAGCTATTATGTCACCCCTCCACTTT. Encoded protein: CASRPTGTAIMSPLHF. The chain has TRBV7-9 and TRBJ1-6, with 7 positions matching TRBD1. This CDR3 region has 16 residues. Germline CDR1 reads SEHNR; CDR2 reads FQNEAQ (reference sequence). V was clipped by 6 bases and J by 10 bases; unmatched bases: 15. Together with reference TRBV7-9 and TRBJ1-6, the CDR3 gives the full variable domain: DTGVSQNPRHKITKRGQNVTFRCDPISEHNRLYWYRQTLGQGPEFLTYFQNEAQLEKSRLLSDRFSAERPKGSFSTLEIQRTEQGDSAMYLCASRPTGTAIMSPLHFGNGTRLTVT.

This clone was counted a single time. The chain uses TRBV12-3 or TRBV12-4 and TRBJ1-5; D not certain. There are 13 residues in the CDR3. V was cut by 4 bases and J by 1 base, with 5 bases left in between. The DNA for the CDR3 is TGTGCCAGCAGTTCCGGGAGCAATCAGCCCCAGCATTTT. Residues: CASSSGSNQPQHF.